The 6 T cell receptor beta chains listed next were all sequenced from one sample in a study of graft-versus-host responses after intestinal transplantation. What these receptors recognize is not known. Sequencing was performed with immunoSEQ multiplex PCR; in TCRdb, only in-frame clones are kept and a portion is missing. Here the sample spans about 90,000 clones, 80% to 95% being singletons. Here the sequenced sample was unstimulated CD4+ T cells sorted from spleen or lymph node cells, taken before intestinal transplant. The receptors were gathered from a human donor who received an intestinal transplant.

The rearrangement links TRBV27 to TRBJ2-4, with unresolved D. V lost 5 bases, J lost 6 bases, and 5 bases lay in between. Germline V CDR1 and CDR2: MNHEY, SMNVEV (reference sequence). The CDR3 has 11 amino acids. CDR3 amino acids: CASSKRNIQYF. The CDR3 nucleotides are TGTGCCAGCAGTAAGAGAAACATTCAGTACTTC.

V usage is TRBV27 and J usage is TRBJ2-7, with 8 bases matching TRBD1. CDR1 and CDR2 from the germline V gene are MNHEY and SMNVEV (reference sequence). The ends lost 5 bases at V and 3 bases at J; junction bases unmatched: 12. The CDR3 runs to 16 residues. Here the CDR3 reads CASSPMDRASRYEQYF. CDR3 nucleotide sequence: TGTGCCAGCAGTCCTATGGACAGGGCTAGTCGCTACGAGCAGTACTTC.

The V call is TRBV27, the J call TRBJ1-2, with no clear D. CDR3 length: 17 residues. Germline lookup yields CDR1 MNHEY and CDR2 SMNVEV (reference sequence). V lost 5 bases to trimming and J lost 0 bases, with 19 bases between them. The CDR3 DNA reads as TGTGCCAGCAGTCCCTTTGAGGGCGTCAGAGCTAACTATGGCTACACCTTC. It encodes CASSPFEGVRANYGYTF.

The chain joins TRBV10-2 to TRBJ2-1; 11 nucleotides agree with TRBD2. Per the germline V gene, CDR1 is WSHSY and CDR2 is SAAADI. With 6 bases clipped from V and 6 bases from J, the junction kept 7 bases outside the gene matches. CDR3 length: 15 residues. CDR3 loop: CASRALAGGGNEQFF. CDR3 nucleotides: TGCGCCAGCAGGGCGCTAGCGGGAGGTGGCAATGAGCAGTTCTTC.

The V call is TRBV5-1, the J call TRBJ2-4, with 8 bases aligning to TRBD1. Looked up from germline, CDR1 is SGHRS and CDR2 is YFSETQ. The length of the CDR3 is 13 residues. Trimming removed 3 bases from V and 7 bases from J; junction bases left unmatched: 3. CDR3 sequence (DNA): TGCGCCAGCAGCTCGGACAGGGTCAACATTCAGTACTTC. Translation gives CASSSDRVNIQYF.

J is TRBJ2-5 and V is TRBV7-9; 7 bases map to TRBD2. V was pared by 3 bases and J by 5 bases, with 9 bases of the junction left unmatched. Looked up from germline, CDR1 is SEHNR and CDR2 is FQNEAQ (reference sequence). The CDR3 sequence is 15 residues long. The CDR3 region has the DNA TGTGCCAGCAGCTTGGATGGGGGAGGGCTTGAGACCCAGTACTTC. Its translation: CASSLDGGGLETQYF.